This T cell receptor beta chain was found in a study of blood T cell repertoires in COVID-19. CDR1 and CDR2 (germline): LGHNA, YSLEER. Trimming stripped 1 base from V and 4 bases from J, with 14 bases between. This CDR3 has 15 amino acids. TCRdb's table, derived via immunoSEQ multiplex PCR, lists solely in-frame clones and lacks some. The sample records over 200,000 clones, roughly 80% being singletons. This clone was counted a single time. Sequenced material: PBMCs or T cells enriched from blood (not recorded which). This TCR was recovered from a man aged 60 to 75 who had recovered from COVID-19. The chain employs TRBV4-3 and TRBJ2-7; no definite D call. The CDR3 loop is CASSQGAHPGYEQYF. CDR3 DNA sequence: TGCGCCAGCAGCCAAGGGGCTCACCCTGGGTACGAGCAGTACTTC.